This T cell receptor (beta chain) was identified during a study of T cell repertoires in cytomegalovirus infection. In the case of this clonotype: What it binds is unknown.

One entry per CDR3 protein, called by TCRdb with MiXCR from the reads. Of approximately 470,000 distinct CDR3 sequences in the sample, approximately 42% were seen once. CDR1 and CDR2 (germline): LNHDA, SQIVND (reference sequence). The CDR3 covers 13 residues. Between the trimmed V and J ends, which lost 2 bases and 11 bases, there was a span of 10 bases. Sequencing used cultured PBMCs, obtained from culture after CMV antigen stimulation. The V call is TRBV19, the J call TRBJ1-6; D is perhaps TRBD1 (6 bases). This receptor was obtained from a human donor in good health (CMV status not recorded). Some clones in this sample may be carry-over from other donors' samples. As DNA, the CDR3 is TGTGCCAGTAGTATACAGGGGTCGGCACCCCTCCACTTT. Protein: CASSIQGSAPLHF.